This TCR beta chain was identified in a study of cytomegalovirus exposure and HLA in healthy donors. Researchers ran the PCR with 60 Vbeta and 13 Jbeta primers. Sequencing was performed with immunoSEQ multiplex PCR; in TCRdb, only in-frame clones are kept and a portion is missing. The sample shows about 110,000 clones, about three quarters of them seen only once. The sequencing input was PBMCs. The clonotype was recovered from a woman aged 60-70 years in good health and CMV-seropositive.

CDR3 DNA sequence: TGTGCCAGCAGCGTTCCTCTAGCGGGAGATCCAGATACGCAGTATTTT. Protein product: CASSVPLAGDPDTQYF. V is TRBV9 and J is TRBJ2-3; the match to TRBD2 covers 10 bases. Germline loops: CDR1 SGDLS, CDR2 YYNGEE. This CDR3 has 16 amino acids. After removal of 2 bases from V and 4 bases from J, the junction contained 7 bases not matched to a gene.